Below, 13 T cell receptor beta chains from the same sample are listed, as sequenced in a study of blood T cell repertoires in COVID-19. Data came from immunoSEQ multiplex PCR; TCRdb stores just in-frame clones and leaves some out. This sample yields approximately 190,000 clones, of which roughly 81% are seen a single time; approximately 5.1% belongs to the top ten. Sequenced input: peripheral blood. The receptors originated from a woman aged 70-85 years with active or convalescent COVID-19.

This chain links TRBV7-2 with TRBJ2-7; 7 bases fit TRBD2. The CDR3 totals 13 residues. The J segment lost 7 bases and the V segment lost 8 bases, leaving 11 bases of the junction unmatched. Germline V gene sequence: CDR1 SGHTA, CDR2 FQGNSA. CDR3 residues: CASRGGGGGEQYF. The DNA of the CDR3 is TGTGCCAGCCGAGGAGGTGGGGGAGGGGAGCAGTACTTC. Complete variable domain (other parts from reference TRBV7-2 and TRBJ2-7): GAGVSQSPSNKVTEKGKDVELRCDPISGHTALYWYRQSLGQGLEFLIYFQGNSAPDKSGLPSDRFSAERTGGSVSTLTIQRTQQEDSAVYLCASRGGGGGEQYFGPGTRLTVT.

This clone has more than one count but fewer than ten. The chain has TRBV7-9 and TRBJ1-4; D call uncertain. The CDR3 is made up of 14 amino acids. Germline values: CDR1 SEHNR, CDR2 FQNEAQ (reference sequence). The V end was cut by 5 bases, the J end by 7 bases, with 14 bases between. CDR3 bases: TGTGCCAGCAGCACGGCGGCGGGGAGTGAAAAACTGTTTTTT. As protein: CASSTAAGSEKLFF.

The gene calls are TRBV30 and TRBJ1-4, with 7 nucleotides matching TRBD1. The CDR3 has 13 residues. Looked up from germline, CDR1 is GTSNPN and CDR2 is SVGIG (reference sequence). V was clipped by 6 bases and J by 7 bases; unmatched bases: 8. For the CDR3, the DNA is TGTGCCTGCTCGGGAGGGGGCTCTGAAAAACTGTTTTTT. Its protein is CACSGGGSEKLFF.

This chain joins TRBV5-6 and TRBJ1-3; D may be TRBD1 (5 bases). The CDR3 is 13 amino acids. Germline V gene data show CDR1 as SGHDT and CDR2 as YYEEEE. Deletions cut 0 bases from V and 5 bases from J, with 6 bases between. The CDR3 DNA follows: TGTGCCAGCAGCTTGGAGGGGAGAAACACCATATATTTT. Protein: CASSLEGRNTIYF.

V gene TRBV11-2 combines with J gene TRBJ2-7; 11 bases agree with TRBD2. This CDR3 spans 17 amino acids. The germline gives CDR1 SGHAT, CDR2 FQNNGV. With V trimmed by 6 bases and J by 0 bases, 10 bases remained unmatched. CDR3 loop: CASRRLAGPRASYEQYF. Here the CDR3 DNA reads TGTGCCAGCAGGAGACTAGCGGGACCACGGGCCTCCTACGAGCAGTACTTC.

This clone was found once. The chain is built from TRBV9 and TRBJ1-6; D is ambiguous. Trimming removed 2 bases at V and 4 bases at J, with 16 bases between. The CDR3 runs to 17 residues. The germline V gene encodes CDR1 SGDLS and CDR2 YYNGEE. CDR3 sequence: CASSVEDRVEYNSPLHF. The CDR3 DNA reads as TGTGCCAGCAGCGTGGAGGACCGCGTGGAATATAATTCACCCCTCCACTTT.

The chain combines TRBV6-6 with TRBJ2-1, with 8 bases fitting TRBD2. CDR3 length: 16 amino acids. Germline values: CDR1 MNHNY, CDR2 SVGAGI (reference sequence). With 0 bases clipped from V and 5 bases from J, the junction kept 6 bases outside the gene matches. As DNA, the CDR3 is TGTGCCAGCAGTTACTCGAGGACTAGCACCAACAATGAGCAGTTCTTC. It specifies CASSYSRTSTNNEQFF.

CDR3 region: CASGSGATDTQYF. The CDR3 region has the DNA TGCGCCAGCGGGAGCGGGGCCACAGATACGCAGTATTTT. The V gene is TRBV5-1, the J gene TRBJ2-3, with TRBD2 identical over 7 bases. Trimming removed 7 bases from V and 2 bases from J; junction bases left unmatched: 4. Germline V lookup: CDR1 SGHRS, CDR2 YFSETQ. CDR3 length: 13 amino acids. Combining the CDR3 with reference TRBV5-1 and TRBJ2-3 gives the whole variable domain KAGVTQTPRYLIKTRGQQVTLSCSPISGHRSVSWYQQTPGQGLQFLFEYFSETQRNKGNFPGRFSGRQFSNSRSEMNVSTLELGDSALYLCASGSGATDTQYFGPGTRLTVL.

J is TRBJ2-1 and V is TRBV20-1; the D gene is possibly TRBD2 (5 bases). The CDR3 is made up of 17 amino acids. Between the trimmed V and J ends, which lost 3 bases and 1 base, there was a span of 19 bases. CDR1 and CDR2 (germline): DFQATT, SNEGSKA (reference sequence). The DNA for the CDR3 is TGCAGTGCTAGTTTAGACGGGATGGTTTGGTCCTACAATGAGCAGTTCTTC. It codes for CSASLDGMVWSYNEQFF.

The gene calls are TRBV11-3 and TRBJ1-1; the D is unclear. Germline V gives CDR1 SGHNT, CDR2 YENEEA. V was clipped by 2 bases and J by 1 base, with 5 bases between them. CDR3 size: 13 residues. The DNA for the CDR3 is TGTGCCAGCAGCTTACGGTCGAACACTGAAGCTTTCTTT. Translation gives CASSLRSNTEAFF. The full variable domain, in which reference TRBV11-3 and TRBJ1-1 provide the parts outside the CDR3, is EAGVVQSPRYKIIEKKQPVAFWCNPISGHNTLYWYLQNLGQGPELLIRYENEEAVDDSQLPKDRFSAERLKGVDSTLKIQPAELGDSAVYLCASSLRSNTEAFFGQGTRLTVV.

The V and J genes are TRBV3-1 (or the pseudogene TRBV3-2) and TRBJ1-2, with 7 bases matching TRBD1. The CDR3 has 14 amino acids. Unmatched junction bases numbered 11, after V lost 6 bases and J lost 7 bases. Germline CDR1 and CDR2: LGHDT and YNNKEL (reference sequence). CDR3 bases: TGTGCCAGCAGACCCACGACAGGGCGCGGTGGCTACACCTTC. Translation gives CASRPTTGRGGYTF.

This sequence joins TRBV21-1 and TRBJ2-5; whether TRBD1, the table's D call, matches the DNA was not checked. TRBV21-1 is classified as a pseudogene. CDR3 length equals 23 residues. CDR3 in amino acids: CASTRPSLGQGRPTARYTGAQYF. CDR3 coding DNA: TGTGCCAGCACGCGCCCGTCGCTTGGACAGGGGCGTCCCACCGCTCGGTACACTGGCGCGCAGTACTTC.

J is TRBJ1-4 and V is TRBV4-2; D gene ambiguous. Trimming pared 4 bases from V and 3 bases from J, leaving 12 bases between. Germline-derived CDR1 and CDR2 are LGHNA and YNFKEQ. This CDR3 has 15 amino acids. DNA of the CDR3: TGTGCCAGCAGCCCTCGTGGAGGAGCTAATGAAAAACTGTTTTTT. It yields the protein CASSPRGGANEKLFF.